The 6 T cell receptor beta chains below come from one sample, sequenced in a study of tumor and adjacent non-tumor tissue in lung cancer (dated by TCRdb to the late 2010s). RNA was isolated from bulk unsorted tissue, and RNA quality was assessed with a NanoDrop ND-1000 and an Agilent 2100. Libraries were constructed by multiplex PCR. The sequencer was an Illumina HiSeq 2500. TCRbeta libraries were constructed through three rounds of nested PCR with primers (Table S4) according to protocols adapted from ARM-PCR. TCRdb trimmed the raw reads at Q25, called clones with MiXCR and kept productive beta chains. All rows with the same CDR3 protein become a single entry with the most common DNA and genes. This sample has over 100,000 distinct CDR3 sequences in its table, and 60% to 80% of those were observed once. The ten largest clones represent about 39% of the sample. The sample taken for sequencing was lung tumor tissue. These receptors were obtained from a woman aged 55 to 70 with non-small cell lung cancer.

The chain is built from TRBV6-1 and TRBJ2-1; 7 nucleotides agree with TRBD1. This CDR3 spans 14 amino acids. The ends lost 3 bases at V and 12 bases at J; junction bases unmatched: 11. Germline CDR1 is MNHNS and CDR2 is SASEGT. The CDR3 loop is CASSETGFYDGQFF. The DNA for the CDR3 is TGTGCCAGCAGTGAGACAGGGTTCTACGATGGGCAGTTCTTC.

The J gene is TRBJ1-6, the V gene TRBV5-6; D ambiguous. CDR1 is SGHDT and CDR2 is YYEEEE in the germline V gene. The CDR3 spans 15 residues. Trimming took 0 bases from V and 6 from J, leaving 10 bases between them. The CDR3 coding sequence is TGTGCCAGCAGCTTGGGCCAGTTCGGTAATTCACCCCTCCACTTT. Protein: CASSLGQFGNSPLHF.

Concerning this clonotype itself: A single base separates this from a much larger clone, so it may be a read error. In DNA, the CDR3 is TGCAGTGCTAGAGCTACGTTGCGATCGGGGGAGGTGTCACCCCTCCACTTT. Translated, it gives CSARATLRSGEVSPLHF. The chain has TRBV20-1 and TRBJ1-6; a weak D match, TRBD1 (5 bases). The CDR3 runs 17 residues. From germline, CDR1 is DFQATT and CDR2 SNEGSKA (reference sequence). The V end was cut by 1 base, the J end by 10 bases, with 23 bases between.

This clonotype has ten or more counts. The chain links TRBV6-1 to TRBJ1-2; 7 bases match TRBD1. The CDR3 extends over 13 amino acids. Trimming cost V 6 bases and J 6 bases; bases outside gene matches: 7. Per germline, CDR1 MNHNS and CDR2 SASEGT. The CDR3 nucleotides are TGTGCCAGCAGAAAAGGAACAGGGGATGGCTACACCTTC. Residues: CASRKGTGDGYTF.

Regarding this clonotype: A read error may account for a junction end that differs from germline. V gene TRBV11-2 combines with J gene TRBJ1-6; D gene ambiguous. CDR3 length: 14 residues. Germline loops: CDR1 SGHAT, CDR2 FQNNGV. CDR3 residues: CAGSLEGSNSLLHF. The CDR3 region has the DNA TGTGCCGGCAGCTTAGAAGGAAGTAATTCACTCCTCCACTTT. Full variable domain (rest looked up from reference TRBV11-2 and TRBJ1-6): EAGVAQSPRYKIIEKRQSVAFWCNPISGHATLYWYQQILGQGPKLLIQFQNNGVVDDSQLPKDRFSAERLKGVDSTLKIQPAKLEDSAVYLCAGSLEGSNSLLHFGNGTRLTVT.

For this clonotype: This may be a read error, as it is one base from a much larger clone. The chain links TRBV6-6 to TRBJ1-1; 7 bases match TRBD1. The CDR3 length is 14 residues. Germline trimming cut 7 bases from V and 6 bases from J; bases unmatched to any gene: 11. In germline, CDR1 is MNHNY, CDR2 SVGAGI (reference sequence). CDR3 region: CASNQDRARPEAFF. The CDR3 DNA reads TGTGCCAGCAACCAAGACAGGGCCAGACCTGAAGCTTTCTTT.